These 10 T cell receptor beta chains share one sample of origin, sequenced in a study of CD8 T cells in Susac syndrome. The RNA, roughly 0.45 to 1 ug, was put through reverse transcription using random hexamers. TCRdb reprocessed the immunoSEQ multiplex PCR reads via MiXCR and lists one record per CDR3 protein. The sample contains fewer than 150,000 distinct CDR3 sequences, just under 95% of which appear only once. Sequenced: CD8+ T cells from PBMCs. The receptors were sampled from a human donor with Susac syndrome.

This chain joins TRBV5-8 and TRBJ1-4; D uncertain. The germline CDR1 and CDR2 sequences are SGHTS and YDEGEE. With 3 bases removed from V and 8 bases from J, the gap between germline ends came to 14 bases. The CDR3 loop spans 14 amino acids. Written as DNA, the CDR3 is TGTGCCAGCAGCTCGTTTGTAGAGGAGGAAAAACTGTTTTTT. It specifies CASSSFVEEEKLFF.

The chain links TRBV7-9 to TRBJ2-1; TRBD2 matches at 9 bases. Germline V gene sequence: CDR1 SEHNR, CDR2 FQNEAQ (reference sequence). The CDR3 spans 17 residues. V lost 5 bases, J lost 0 bases, and 8 bases stayed unmatched. CDR3 DNA sequence: TGTGCCAGCAGCCCAAGGAGTAGCGGGAGCTCCTACAATGAGCAGTTCTTC. Its protein is CASSPRSSGSSYNEQFF.

The chain joins TRBV20-1 to TRBJ1-1; D not resolved. Trimming shortened V by 0 bases and J by 5 bases, and 13 bases separated the two germline ends. CDR3 length: 14 residues. Germline values: CDR1 DFQATT, CDR2 SNEGSKA (reference sequence). The chain's CDR3 is CSARDRPGGTEAFF. The CDR3 nucleotides are TGCAGTGCTAGAGATCGCCCAGGAGGGACTGAAGCTTTCTTT.

The V call is TRBV7-9, the J call TRBJ2-1; D is unresolved. Germline CDR1 reads SEHNR; CDR2 reads FQNEAQ (reference sequence). Trimming shortened V by 1 base and J by 2 bases, and 12 bases separated the two germline ends. The CDR3 totals 16 residues. In DNA, the CDR3 is TGTGCCAGCAGCTTAGAAGACTTAGGGACCTACAATGAGCAGTTCTTC. It codes for CASSLEDLGTYNEQFF.

Only one count was recorded for this clonotype. The V gene is TRBV30, the J gene TRBJ1-4, with D perhaps TRBD1 (6 bases). The CDR3 loop spans 16 amino acids. Trimming took off 4 bases at V and 5 bases at J, with 20 bases between the two ends. Germline CDR1 is GTSNPN and CDR2 is SVGIG (reference sequence). The CDR3 sequence is CAWMGGAPLMNEKLFF. CDR3 sequence (DNA): TGTGCCTGGATGGGGGGGGCGCCCCTTATGAATGAAAAACTGTTTTTT.

The chain links TRBV5-1 to TRBJ1-3, with D unresolved. The CDR3 contains 15 residues. With 3 bases removed from V and 1 base from J, the gap between germline ends came to 11 bases. Germline-derived CDR1 and CDR2 are SGHRS and YFSETQ. CDR3 region: CASSYANPSGNTIYF. The CDR3, as DNA: TGCGCCAGCAGCTACGCCAATCCTTCTGGAAACACCATATATTTT.

The chain joins TRBV7-9 to TRBJ2-5, with 12 bases matching TRBD2. V lost 2 bases to trimming and J lost 3 bases; unmatched junction nucleotides: 7. The CDR3 extends over 17 amino acids. Germline CDR1 SEHNR, CDR2 FQNEAQ (reference sequence). In DNA, the CDR3 is TGTGCCAGCAGCTTACTCACTAGCGGGAGGACCAAAGAGACCCAGTACTTC. Protein: CASSLLTSGRTKETQYF.

V gene TRBV27 combines with J gene TRBJ2-1; D remains ambiguous. V lost 3 bases, J lost 0 bases, and 6 bases lay in between. Germline CDR1 is MNHEY and CDR2 is SMNVEV (reference sequence). The CDR3 extends over 14 amino acids. CDR3 sequence (DNA): TGTGCCAGCAGTTTCTCTAGCTCCTACAATGAGCAGTTCTTC. Its translation is CASSFSSSYNEQFF.

The chain has TRBV3-1 and TRBJ2-5; 11 nucleotides agree with TRBD1. This CDR3 contains 17 residues. Per the germline V gene, CDR1 is LGHDT and CDR2 is YNNKEL (reference sequence). The trim removed 1 base at V and 0 bases at J, leaving 4 bases unmatched. CDR3 nucleotides: TGTGCCAGCAGCCAAGGGGACAGGGGGTTGGACCAAGAGACCCAGTACTTC. Translation gives CASSQGDRGLDQETQYF.

The chain carries TRBV12-3 or TRBV12-4 and TRBJ1-1, with D uncertain. The ends were cut back, 7 bases at V and 5 bases at J, with 23 bases in the middle. The CDR3 runs to 16 residues. The CDR3 protein is CASILRYWVSGTEAFF. In nucleotides, the CDR3 is TGTGCCAGCATTCTCCGGTATTGGGTTTCGGGAACTGAAGCTTTCTTT.